This T cell receptor (beta chain) was captured by sequencing in a study of cytomegalovirus exposure and HLA in healthy donors. The study ran its PCR with 60 Vbeta and 13 Jbeta primers. Generated by immunoSEQ multiplex PCR, the TCRdb table keeps only in-frame clones and is missing some. The table records about 140,000 clones, approximately 60% of them present only once. As concerns this clone: Its antigen is unidentified.

Study-wide results and caveats: Reportedly, diagnosis of cytomegalovirus status by the classifier showed high specificity and sensitivity. Cytomegalovirus association was listed for about 170 TCR beta chains. HLA allele associations emerged for under 20,000 TCR beta sequences in a later analysis, at 0.05 false discovery rate.

CDR3 length: 18 amino acids. Germline trimming cut 4 bases from V and 5 bases from J; bases unmatched to any gene: 14. The V gene's germline CDR1 is PRHDT and CDR2 FYEKMQ (reference sequence). Specimen: PBMCs. The rearrangement links TRBV13 to TRBJ2-2; TRBD2 matches at 9 bases. The clonotype was recovered from a human donor in good health. CDR3 in amino acids: CASSSGLARGVGTGELFF. The CDR3 DNA reads TGTGCCAGCAGCTCCGGACTAGCGAGAGGAGTCGGGACCGGGGAGCTGTTTTTT.